A single sample is the source of the 2 T cell receptor beta chains below, sequenced in a study of identical twins. TCRdb re-analysed the 5' RACE reads in MiXCR, keeping a single row per CDR3 protein. The table shows hundreds of thousands of distinct CDR3 sequences, with around 20% occurring only once. The sample also formed part of further work on T cells expressing NK-cell markers.

The sequenced sample was PBMCs. These receptors all come from a woman between 18 and 29 years old in good health.

This clonotype appeared many times. The chain has TRBV20-1 and TRBJ1-1; maybe TRBD1 (5 bases). Germline V gene sequence: CDR1 DFQATT, CDR2 SNEGSKA (reference sequence). CDR3 length equals 12 residues. Trimming shortened V by 3 bases and J by 5 bases, and 10 bases separated the two germline ends. The CDR3 DNA reads TGCAGTGCTAGTACAGGATGGACTGAAGCTTTCTTT. Residues: CSASTGWTEAFF.

This rearrangement joins TRBV5-1 to TRBJ2-5, with a weak D call TRBD2 (6 bases). In germline, CDR1 is SGHRS, CDR2 YFSETQ. This CDR3 comprises 13 residues. Trimming removed 5 bases from V and 2 bases from J, with 10 bases in between. This CDR3 is CASRGTLQETQYF. For the CDR3, the DNA is TGCGCCAGCAGGGGGACTTTACAAGAGACCCAGTACTTC.